This paragraph reports one T cell receptor (beta chain). The data derive from a study of blood T cell repertoires in COVID-19. Study background: Nucleic acid was either cDNA or gDNA, and it came from T cells, B-cell-depleted T cells, or PBMCs.

Clones were sequenced by immunoSEQ multiplex PCR, and TCRdb holds only the in-frame ones, with some missing. Here the sample spans 78,000 or so clones, roughly four fifths being singletons. Germline lookup yields CDR1 SGHDN and CDR2 FVKESK. The CDR3 loop spans 16 amino acids. V dropped 3 bases and J dropped 3 bases, with 14 bases sitting between them. Sequencing input: peripheral blood. The chain employs TRBV14 and TRBJ2-2; a weak D match, TRBD2 (5 bases). The TCR originated in a man aged 80 or over with acute or convalescent COVID-19. CDR3 nucleotide sequence: TGTGCCAGCAGCCATTGGAGGTCTAGGGACACCGGGGAGCTGTTTTTT. Its translation is CASSHWRSRDTGELFF. Variable domain in full (rest from reference TRBV14 and TRBJ2-2): EAGVTQFPSHSVIEKGQTVTLRCDPISGHDNLYWYRRVMGKEIKFLLHFVKESKQDESGMPNNRFLAERTGGTYSTLKVQPAELEDSGVYFCASSHWRSRDTGELFFGEGSRLTVL.